The 15 T cell receptor beta chains below were found in one sample sequenced in a study of beta chain features in type 1 diabetes. Sequencing targeted expressed TCRB transcripts, as all isolated RNA had been reverse transcribed. TCRdb keeps only in-frame clones here, not all; method: immunoSEQ multiplex PCR. Of hundreds of thousands of clones in the sample, 68% were seen once. Material for sequencing was naive CD4+ T cells from blood. These receptors all come from a man aged 30 to 45 in good health.

This clone was observed a few times. The chain employs TRBV29-1 and TRBJ2-3; tentatively, D is TRBD2 (6 bases). This CDR3 has 14 amino acids. V was pared by 5 bases and J by 7 bases, with 19 bases between. CDR1 SQVTM and CDR2 ANQGSEA come from the germline V gene. In nucleotides, the CDR3 is TGCAGCGTTAAAACCCTTGAGACTAGTTATACGCAGTATTTT. Protein product: CSVKTLETSYTQYF.

Written as DNA, the CDR3 is TGTGCCAGCAGCGAGAGTACGTCCGTAGGGGCAGATACGCAGTATTTT. It specifies CASSESTSVGADTQYF. The chain uses TRBV28 and TRBJ2-3, with a weak D call TRBD1 (5 bases). Deletions cut 6 bases from V and 4 bases from J, with 20 bases between. Per germline, CDR1 MDHEN and CDR2 SYDVKM. The CDR3 consists of 16 residues.

There are a few counts of this clone. V is TRBV6-5 and J is TRBJ2-5; no definite D call. Germline V lookup: CDR1 MNHEY, CDR2 SVGAGI. The CDR3 totals 11 residues. V shed 4 bases and J shed 4 bases, with 4 bases lying between them. The CDR3 DNA reads TGTGCCAGCAGTTTCCTAGAGACCCAGTACTTC. It is translated as CASSFLETQYF.

The chain employs TRBV7-9 and TRBJ2-1; a weak D match, TRBD1 (6 bases). Germline lookup yields CDR1 SEHNR and CDR2 FQNEAQ (reference sequence). The V and J ends lost 4 bases and 5 bases respectively, with 12 bases between them. This CDR3 contains 14 residues. Written as DNA, the CDR3 is TGTGCCAGCAGCTCGGGACACTTGAACAATGAGCAGTTCTTC. It codes for CASSSGHLNNEQFF. Drawing the rest from reference TRBV7-9 and TRBJ2-1, the complete variable domain is DTGVSQNPRHKITKRGQNVTFRCDPISEHNRLYWYRQTLGQGPEFLTYFQNEAQLEKSRLLSDRFSAERPKGSFSTLEIQRTEQGDSAMYLCASSSGHLNNEQFFGPGTRLTVL.

The chain couples TRBV9 to TRBJ2-5, with D maybe TRBD1 (6 bases). Germline V CDR1 and CDR2: SGDLS, YYNGEE. V was cut by 0 bases and J by 4 bases, with 19 bases left in between. CDR3 length: 17 residues. The CDR3 bases are TGTGCCAGCAGCGTAGGATCGAGCGCCATAGGGGGAGAGACCCAGTACTTC. Amino acid sequence: CASSVGSSAIGGETQYF. Variable domain in full (rest from reference TRBV9 and TRBJ2-5): DSGVTQTPKHLITATGQRVTLRCSPRSGDLSVYWYQQSLDQGLQFLIQYYNGEERAKGNILERFSAQQFPDLHSELNLSSLELGDSALYFCASSVGSSAIGGETQYFGPGTRLLVL.

As regards this clone: This sample also contains other DNA sequences that code for the same CDR3. The chain carries TRBV29-1 and TRBJ2-3; D unclear. CDR3 length: 13 residues. Trimming left V 1 base short and J 2 bases short, with 7 bases between. The germline V gene has CDR1 SQVTM and CDR2 ANQGSEA. Written as DNA, the CDR3 is TGCAGCGTTGAAGGACGGCTCACAGATACGCAGTATTTT. Protein product: CSVEGRLTDTQYF.

This clone was found a few times. The chain couples TRBV30 to TRBJ2-7; 7 bases match TRBD2. This CDR3 contains 15 residues. From germline, CDR1 is GTSNPN and CDR2 SVGIG (reference sequence). V shed 4 bases, J shed 3 bases, and the junction held 12 bases outside the gene matches. The CDR3 here is CAWTNNQLASYEQYF. As DNA, the CDR3 is TGTGCCTGGACCAACAATCAACTAGCGAGCTACGAGCAGTACTTC.

A few counts support this clone. The genes are TRBV19 and TRBJ2-1, with D hard to call. Per germline, CDR1 LNHDA and CDR2 SQIVND (reference sequence). The CDR3 length is 10 residues. Trimming cost V 11 bases and J 6 bases, with 8 bases left between them. Here the CDR3 reads CAVGFNEQFF. The CDR3 region has the DNA TGTGCCGTGGGATTCAATGAGCAGTTCTTC. Complete variable domain (other parts from reference TRBV19 and TRBJ2-1): DGGITQSPKYLFRKEGQNVTLSCEQNLNHDAMYWYRQDPGQGLRLIYYSQIVNDFQKGDIAEGYSVSREKKESFPLTVTSAQKNPTAFYLCAVGFNEQFFGPGTRLTVL.

This clone turned up a few times. The chain links TRBV4-2 to TRBJ2-1; no definite D call. Germline lookup yields CDR1 LGHNA and CDR2 YNFKEQ. The CDR3 loop spans 18 amino acids. V dropped 0 bases and J dropped 5 bases, with 20 bases sitting between them. CDR3 residues: CASSQESGAPSSHNEQFF. The CDR3 region has the DNA TGTGCCAGCAGCCAAGAGTCGGGTGCACCCAGTAGTCACAATGAGCAGTTCTTC.

This chain uses TRBV18 with TRBJ2-5; 7 bases match TRBD1. The V and J ends lost 5 bases and 5 bases, in that order; junction bases with no gene match: 5. Germline V lookup: CDR1 KGHSH, CDR2 LQKENI. This CDR3 comprises 13 residues. The CDR3 DNA sequence: TGTGCCAGCTCAGTCAGGGGACAGGAGACCCAGTACTTC. This codes for CASSVRGQETQYF.

This chain uses TRBV27 with TRBJ2-5; D possibly corresponds to TRBD1 (8 bases). Germline CDR1 is MNHEY and CDR2 is SMNVEV (reference sequence). There are 12 residues in the CDR3. With 6 bases removed from V and 5 bases from J, the gap between germline ends came to 10 bases. The CDR3 DNA reads as TGTGCCAGCAGACAGGGGGGGGAGACCCAGTACTTC. Translated: CASRQGGETQYF.

The chain uses TRBV4-1 and TRBJ2-1, with D possibly being TRBD1 (6 bases). V was clipped by 4 bases and J by 8 bases, with 18 bases between them. The CDR3 covers 15 residues. Germline lookup yields CDR1 MGHRA and CDR2 YSYEKL. The CDR3 DNA follows: TGCGCCAGCAGCCGAACCGGGACATCGAACGATGAGCAGTTCTTC. It translates to CASSRTGTSNDEQFF.

J is TRBJ1-2 and V is TRBV29-1; 7 bases fit TRBD1. Looked up from germline, CDR1 is SQVTM and CDR2 is ANQGSEA. This CDR3 comprises 13 residues. V lost 8 bases to trimming and J lost 2 bases; unmatched junction nucleotides: 8. The CDR3 is CSTEPGQNYGYTF. The CDR3 nucleotides read TGCAGCACAGAACCGGGACAGAACTATGGCTACACCTTC.

The chain has TRBV9 and TRBJ2-4, with D uncertain. V lost 4 bases, J lost 6 bases, and 23 bases lay in between. Germline lookup yields CDR1 SGDLS and CDR2 YYNGEE. CDR3 length: 17 amino acids. Here the CDR3 reads CASSPTTTNQGSNIQYF. The DNA of the CDR3 is TGTGCCAGCAGCCCCACGACGACCAACCAAGGCTCAAACATTCAGTACTTC.

This clone was seen more than once but under ten times. The J gene is TRBJ1-1, the V gene TRBV30; no definite D call. The CDR3 is 14 amino acids. V gave up 4 bases and J gave up 3 bases, with 15 bases separating them. Germline CDR1 reads GTSNPN; CDR2 reads SVGIG (reference sequence). CDR3 DNA: TGTGCCTGGACCTTACGGACCCTTGACACTGAAGCTTTCTTT. It is translated as CAWTLRTLDTEAFF.